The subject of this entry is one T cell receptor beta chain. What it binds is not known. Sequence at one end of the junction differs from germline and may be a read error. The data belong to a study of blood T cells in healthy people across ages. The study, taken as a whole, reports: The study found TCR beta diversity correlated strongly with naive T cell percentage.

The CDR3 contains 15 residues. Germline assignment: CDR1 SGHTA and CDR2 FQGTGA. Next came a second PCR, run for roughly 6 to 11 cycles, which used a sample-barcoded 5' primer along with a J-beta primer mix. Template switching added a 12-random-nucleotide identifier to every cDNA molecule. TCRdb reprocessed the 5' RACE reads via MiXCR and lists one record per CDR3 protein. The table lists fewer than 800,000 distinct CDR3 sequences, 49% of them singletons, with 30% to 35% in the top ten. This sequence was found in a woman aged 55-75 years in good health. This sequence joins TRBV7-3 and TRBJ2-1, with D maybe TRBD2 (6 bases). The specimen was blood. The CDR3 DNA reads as TGTGCCGGCAGCTTAAGGGCGGGGATCTACAATGAGCAGTTCTTC. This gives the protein CAGSLRAGIYNEQFF.